This T cell receptor (beta chain) was captured in a study of CD8 T cells in ankylosing spondylitis. Overall study results and limits: In ankylosing spondylitis blood, a motif of roughly 8 highly homologous TCR beta variants appeared characteristic.

This CDR3 has 12 residues. CDR1 and CDR2 from the germline V gene are KGHSH and LQKENI. J gave up 9 bases and V 2 bases, and 2 bases lay outside the gene matches. The authors made TCR beta libraries by quantitative 5'-RACE with molecular barcodes. TCRdb reprocessed the 5' RACE reads via MiXCR and lists one record per CDR3 protein. The sample consists of more than 250,000 distinct CDR3 sequences, around a tenth of them appearing once. On this clonotype itself: Its antigen remains unidentified.

The rearrangement links TRBV18 to TRBJ2-3; 7 nucleotides align to TRBD2. The origin of this receptor is a female donor with ankylosing spondylitis or in good health (not recorded which). Sequenced: blood, either unsorted or a sorted T cell fraction (not recorded which). The CDR3 sequence is CASSPAGVTQYF. As DNA, the CDR3 is TGTGCCAGCTCACCAGCGGGAGTCACGCAGTATTTT.